The 32 T cell receptor beta chains in this list originate from one sample, sequenced in a study of naive and memory T cell subsets. TCR cDNA received a 3' ligated oligonucleotide that carried a UMI. Ligated cDNA underwent four rounds of PCR with nested alpha and beta constant region primers and SP2. Using its own MiXCR run on the 5' RACE reads, TCRdb lists one record per CDR3 protein. The repertoire has 58,000 or so distinct CDR3 sequences, more than 7.5% of them found once; the top ten carry over 8%. The receptor source for this set is a female donor in good health.

The rearrangement uses TRBV5-1 and TRBJ2-7; the D gene is possibly TRBD1 (5 bases). The V gene lost 1 base and the J gene lost 4 bases, with 15 bases spanning the gap. The CDR3 is made up of 15 amino acids. The germline V gene has CDR1 SGHRS and CDR2 YFSETQ. CDR3 nucleotide sequence: TGCGCCAGCAGCTTGCTGACAGCCACCATATACGAGCAGTACTTC. This translates into CASSLLTATIYEQYF.

This clonotype was seen ten or more times. At one boundary the junction diverges from the germline segment, which might be a read error. This chain joins TRBV7-7 and TRBJ2-2; the match to TRBD1 covers 9 bases. Germline-derived CDR1 and CDR2 are SSHAT and FNYEAQ (reference sequence). CDR3 size: 19 residues. The DNA of the CDR3 is TGTGCTAGCAGCCCACAGAATTACGGGACAGGGAGAGGCACCGGGGAGCTGTTTTTT. Protein sequence: CASSPQNYGTGRGTGELFF.

This clonotype was counted at least ten times. The chain uses TRBV20-1 and TRBJ2-2; TRBD1 matches 7 bases. Trimming removed 3 bases from V and 3 bases from J; junction bases left unmatched: 7. Germline loops: CDR1 DFQATT, CDR2 SNEGSKA (reference sequence). This CDR3 spans 15 amino acids. CDR3: CSARGRGSDTGELFF. CDR3 nucleotide sequence: TGCAGTGCTAGGGGCAGGGGGTCGGACACCGGGGAGCTGTTTTTT.

This clonotype has a count of ten or more. The rearrangement links TRBV9 to TRBJ1-1; D gene uncertain. The V and J ends lost 5 bases and 8 bases respectively, with 16 bases between them. Germline CDR1 reads SGDLS; CDR2 reads YYNGEE. The CDR3 length is 13 residues. DNA of the CDR3: TGTGCCAGCAGGGCCTGGGAGAGCAAGGAAGCTTTCTTT. Translating gives CASRAWESKEAFF.

The table lists this clonotype with many counts. The chain employs TRBV7-2 and TRBJ2-2; D could derive from TRBD1 or TRBD2 (5 bases each). Trimming pared 1 base from V and 0 bases from J, leaving 12 bases between. This CDR3 has 17 residues. The V gene's germline CDR1 is SGHTA and CDR2 FQGNSA. The chain's CDR3 is CASSLVGAMANTGELFF. The CDR3 nucleotides read TGTGCCAGCAGCTTAGTCGGGGCGATGGCGAACACCGGGGAGCTGTTTTTT.

This clonotype was observed a few times. V usage is TRBV7-9 and J usage is TRBJ1-1; 10 bases are a match to TRBD1. V lost 1 base and J lost 4; bases outside the gene matches: 3. The CDR3 spans 15 residues. Looked up from germline, CDR1 is SEHNR and CDR2 is FQNEAQ (reference sequence). CDR3 nucleotides: TGTGCCAGCAGCTTAGGACAGGGGGCCGGCACTGAAGCTTTCTTT. Protein: CASSLGQGAGTEAFF.

The rearrangement uses TRBV7-9 and TRBJ1-6; D possibly corresponds to TRBD1 (5 bases). Germline V lookup: CDR1 SEHNR, CDR2 FQNEAQ (reference sequence). With 6 bases removed from V and 7 bases from J, the gap between germline ends came to 13 bases. The CDR3 extends over 14 amino acids. The CDR3, as DNA: TGTGCCAGCAGTCACGGCGGGGGAAATTCACCCCTCCACTTT. Its translation is CASSHGGGNSPLHF.

This rearrangement joins TRBV20-1 to TRBJ2-3, with 9 bases lining up with TRBD2. This CDR3 contains 16 residues. V lost 6 bases to trimming and J lost 3 bases; unmatched junction nucleotides: 13. Looked up from germline, CDR1 is DFQATT and CDR2 is SNEGSKA (reference sequence). DNA of the CDR3: TGCAGTGCCACAGGAAAGCGGGGGGCTGGGACAGATACGCAGTATTTT. This codes for CSATGKRGAGTDTQYF.

This clonotype was seen only once. This may be a read error: a much more frequent sequence differs by one nucleotide. V and J are TRBV29-1 and TRBJ1-2; D call uncertain. Germline CDR1 is SQVTM and CDR2 is ANQGSEA. The CDR3 sequence is 12 residues long. As DNA, the CDR3 is TGCAGCGTTGAAGCGGGCGCATATGGCGACACCTTC. It encodes CSVEAGAYGDTF.

This clonotype was counted a few times. V gene TRBV25-1 combines with J gene TRBJ2-5; D is uncertain. V was trimmed by 3 bases and J by 5 bases, leaving 13 bases between them. Germline V gene lookup returns CDR1 MGHDK and CDR2 SYGVNS. This CDR3 spans 14 amino acids. CDR3 loop: CASSETPPGETQYF. Here the CDR3 DNA reads TGTGCCAGCAGTGAGACACCTCCCGGGGAGACCCAGTACTTC.

This clonotype was seen a handful of times. The rearrangement joins TRBV5-1 to TRBJ2-5; a weak D match, TRBD1 (5 bases). Deletions cut 7 bases from V and 2 bases from J, with 9 bases between. The V gene's germline CDR1 is SGHRS and CDR2 YFSETQ. There are 12 residues in the CDR3. The CDR3 sequence: CASSRQQETQYF. The CDR3 DNA is TGCGCCAGCTCCCGACAGCAAGAGACCCAGTACTTC.

The sample holds many counts of this clonotype. The chain uses TRBV7-3 and TRBJ1-5; D not certain. This CDR3 is 14 amino acids long. Germline V gives CDR1 SGHTA, CDR2 FQGTGA. Trimming left V 2 bases short and J 2 bases short, with 7 bases between. This CDR3 reads CASSLGGGNQPQHF. The DNA of the CDR3 is TGTGCCAGCAGCTTAGGTGGGGGCAATCAGCCCCAGCATTTT.

V is TRBV12-3 or TRBV12-4 and J is TRBJ2-1; 7 bases line up with TRBD2. The junction had 7 bases not matched to a gene; V was cut back by 7 bases and J by 4 bases. The CDR3 sequence is 14 residues long. CDR3 in DNA: TGTGCCAGCACCCTCGGTAGCGGGTACAATGAGCAGTTCTTC. It encodes CASTLGSGYNEQFF.

Many counts were recorded for this clonotype. The V call is TRBV7-9, the J call TRBJ2-7; tentatively, D is TRBD2 (5 bases). This CDR3 has 13 residues. Trimming took off 5 bases at V and 2 bases at J, with 10 bases between the two ends. Germline V gene sequence: CDR1 SEHNR, CDR2 FQNEAQ (reference sequence). The CDR3 sequence: CASSPRGPYEQYF. CDR3 bases: TGTGCCAGCAGCCCTCGGGGTCCCTACGAGCAGTACTTC.

This clonotype has at least ten counts. J is TRBJ1-1 and V is TRBV13, with D perhaps matching TRBD1 (6 bases). CDR3 length: 15 residues. V lost 5 bases, J lost 3 bases, and 16 bases lay in between. CDR1 is PRHDT and CDR2 is FYEKMQ in the germline V gene (reference sequence). DNA of the CDR3: TGTGCCAGCAGCCCCGGGGGGGCGTGGGACACTGAAGCTTTCTTT. Translated, it gives CASSPGGAWDTEAFF.

This clonotype has ten or more counts. The CDR3 nucleotides read TGCGCCAGCAGCTTGGGCCCGGTAGCGCAGGGCGGAACTTCACCCCTCCACTTT. It translates to CASSLGPVAQGGTSPLHF. The chain combines TRBV5-1 with TRBJ1-6, with a tentative D call TRBD1 (5 bases). The germline V gene has CDR1 SGHRS and CDR2 YFSETQ. CDR3 length: 18 amino acids. V was clipped by 0 bases and J by 9 bases, with 22 bases between them.

This chain uses TRBV6-5 with TRBJ1-4, with TRBD1 as a possible D gene (5 bases). Germline-derived CDR1 and CDR2 are MNHEY and SVGAGI. V lost 0 bases, J lost 6 bases, and 14 bases lay in between. The CDR3 is 16 amino acids. DNA for the CDR3: TGTGCCAGCAGTTACTCTTCAACGGGGCTGCATGAAAAACTGTTTTTT. Translation: CASSYSSTGLHEKLFF.

The chain joins TRBV3-1 to TRBJ2-1, with TRBD2 identical over 10 bases. Losses at the gene ends were 2 bases for V and 5 bases for J; bases not matched to a gene: 3. Germline values: CDR1 LGHDT, CDR2 YNNKEL (reference sequence). This CDR3 has 15 amino acids. CDR3 in amino acids: CASSQSAGGHNEQFF. The CDR3, as DNA: TGTGCCAGCAGCCAATCAGCGGGGGGGCACAATGAGCAGTTCTTC.

The chain recombines TRBV29-1 with TRBJ1-1; TRBD1 matches 8 bases. This CDR3 has 14 residues. Germline CDR1 reads SQVTM; CDR2 reads ANQGSEA. V was pared by 7 bases and J by 4 bases, with 11 bases of the junction left unmatched. This chain's CDR3 is CSARTGNGPTEAFF. The CDR3 coding sequence is TGCAGCGCAAGGACAGGGAACGGTCCCACTGAAGCTTTCTTT.

This clonotype showed up many times. This chain uses TRBV7-2 with TRBJ1-1; D is possibly TRBD1 (6 bases). Germline CDR1 SGHTA, CDR2 FQGNSA. This CDR3 has 13 amino acids. The V gene lost 1 base and the J gene lost 4 bases, with 7 bases spanning the gap. The CDR3 nucleotides read TGTGCCAGCAGCTTAGGGGGGCCCACTGAAGCTTTCTTT. It specifies CASSLGGPTEAFF.

This clonotype was counted at least ten times. This sequence joins TRBV30 and TRBJ1-5, with 7 positions matching TRBD1. The trim removed 2 bases at V and 3 bases at J, leaving 7 bases unmatched. Germline V CDR1 and CDR2: GTSNPN, SVGIG (reference sequence). This CDR3 spans 15 amino acids. CDR3 DNA sequence: TGTGCCTGGAGTCGTGGGGGACAGTCCAATCAGCCCCAGCATTTT. Translation gives CAWSRGGQSNQPQHF.

This clonotype was counted many times. The genes are TRBV19 and TRBJ2-7; no reliable D call. The germline V gene encodes CDR1 LNHDA and CDR2 SQIVND (reference sequence). V gave up 6 bases and J gave up 4 bases, with 13 bases separating them. The CDR3 sequence is 13 residues long. This CDR3 reads CASSPTGLYEQYF. The DNA for the CDR3 is TGTGCCAGTAGCCCGACCGGGCTGTACGAGCAGTACTTC.

The chain recombines TRBV3-1 with TRBJ1-1; tentative D call: TRBD1 (6 bases). In germline, CDR1 is LGHDT, CDR2 YNNKEL (reference sequence). Trimming took 4 bases from V and 0 from J, leaving 12 bases between them. The CDR3 sequence is 15 residues long. The CDR3 loop reads CASSPSGGLNTEAFF. The CDR3 DNA is TGTGCCAGCAGCCCTTCCGGGGGGCTGAACACTGAAGCTTTCTTT. Together with reference TRBV3-1 and TRBJ1-1, the CDR3 gives the full variable domain: DTAVSQTPKYLVTQMGNDKSIKCEQNLGHDTMYWYKQDSKKFLKIMFSYNNKELIINETVPNRFSPKSPDKAHLNLHINSLELGDSAVYFCASSPSGGLNTEAFFGQGTRLTVV.

This clonotype was counted at least ten times. This chain connects TRBV12-5 to TRBJ1-2; D is unclear. CDR3 length: 11 residues. Per the germline V gene, CDR1 is LGHNT and CDR2 is FRNRAP. Trimming took off 4 bases at V and 7 bases at J, with 7 bases between the two ends. This CDR3 reads CASGSRAGYTF. CDR3 sequence (DNA): TGTGCTAGTGGTTCGAGAGCTGGCTACACCTTC.

This chain uses TRBV7-2 with TRBJ1-2, with D tentatively TRBD1 (6 bases). The CDR3 extends over 13 amino acids. V was cut by 7 bases and J by 7 bases, with 16 bases left in between. The germline V gene has CDR1 SGHTA and CDR2 FQGNSA. This chain's CDR3 is CASTVGEGGGYTF. The CDR3 DNA reads as TGTGCCAGCACCGTAGGGGAGGGGGGTGGCTACACCTTC.

This clonotype was recorded at least ten times. This rearrangement joins TRBV19 to TRBJ1-6; a weak D match, TRBD1 (6 bases). This CDR3 is 18 amino acids long. Trimming stripped 6 bases from V and 7 bases from J, with 25 bases between. Per the germline V gene, CDR1 is LNHDA and CDR2 is SQIVND (reference sequence). CDR3 sequence reads: CASSPKSPLGGGNSPLHF. The CDR3 bases are TGTGCCAGTAGCCCGAAATCGCCCCTGGGGGGCGGGAATTCACCCCTCCACTTT.

This clonotype was counted at least ten times. The CDR3: CASSRPAGANVLTF. In DNA form, the CDR3 reads TGTGCCAGCAGCCGACCAGCTGGGGCCAACGTCCTGACTTTC. The J gene is TRBJ2-6, the V gene TRBV6-2 or TRBV6-3; no firm D call. This CDR3 spans 14 amino acids. Trimming stripped 6 bases from V and 2 bases from J, with 8 bases between. The germline gives CDR1 MNHEY, CDR2 SVGEGT.

The table lists this clonotype with a few counts. This chain links TRBV30 with TRBJ1-2; 8 positions agree with TRBD1. CDR3 length: 12 residues. CDR1 is GTSNPN and CDR2 is SVGIG in the germline V gene (reference sequence). Unmatched junction bases numbered 1, after V lost 3 bases and J lost 4 bases. CDR3 residues: CAWSGTGYGYTF. The CDR3 coding sequence is TGTGCCTGGAGCGGGACAGGCTATGGCTACACCTTC.

This clonotype has at least ten counts. This rearrangement joins TRBV6-1 to TRBJ2-2; no definite D call. V lost 6 bases to trimming and J lost 4 bases, with 18 bases between them. CDR1 and CDR2 from the germline V gene are MNHNS and SASEGT. The CDR3 totals 16 residues. The CDR3 region is CASSLGLDRPTGELFF. The CDR3 region has the DNA TGTGCCAGCAGCCTAGGGCTCGACCGTCCCACCGGGGAGCTGTTTTTT.

This clonotype was counted many times. The chain has TRBV20-1 and TRBJ1-5; no clear D gene. The CDR3 length is 15 residues. Looked up from germline, CDR1 is DFQATT and CDR2 is SNEGSKA (reference sequence). Between the trimmed V and J ends, which lost 6 bases and 3 bases, there was a span of 18 bases. Written as DNA, the CDR3 is TGCAGTGCCATGTCGCTGGCAATCTCCAATCAGCCCCAGCATTTT. It is translated as CSAMSLAISNQPQHF.

This clonotype is labeled medium-sized. The chain couples TRBV29-1 to TRBJ1-1; D is uncertain. Germline CDR1 SQVTM, CDR2 ANQGSEA. V was clipped by 3 bases and J by 0 bases, with 11 bases between them. This CDR3 spans 14 amino acids. The CDR3 sequence is CSVDDPFMNTEAFF. For the CDR3, the DNA is TGCAGCGTTGATGACCCCTTCATGAACACTGAAGCTTTCTTT.

This clonotype has just a few counts. This chain connects TRBV10-3 to TRBJ1-1; D gene ambiguous. CDR3 size: 14 residues. V was cut by 2 bases and J by 0 bases, with 7 bases left in between. From germline, CDR1 is ENHRY and CDR2 SYGVKD. CDR3 sequence reads: CAISEDTVNTEAFF. Here the CDR3 DNA reads TGTGCCATCAGTGAGGACACTGTGAACACTGAAGCTTTCTTT.